These 14 T cell receptor beta chains were all obtained from the same sample, sequenced in a study of monozygotic twins with inflammatory bowel disease (dated by TCRdb to the late 2010s). Library preparation was by 5' RACE. Reads for this sample came from an Illumina HiSeq 2500. TCRdb reprocessed the raw reads; every CDR3 protein sequence is a single record, and DNA is not supplied. This sample's table lists approximately 420,000 distinct CDR3 sequences. Jointly, the top ten make up 2% to 3% of the sample. Sequencing used blood. The receptors were sampled from a human donor with ulcerative colitis or Crohn's disease, or a healthy co-twin of an affected twin (not recorded which).

The chain uses TRBV5-4 and TRBJ1-2. Germline V gene lookup returns CDR1 SGHNT and CDR2 YYREEE (reference sequence). The CDR3 contains 15 residues. The CDR3 sequence is CASSLGMGPLYGYTF.

The chain uses TRBV20-1 and TRBJ2-5; lacking DNA, the TRBD2 call made by TCRdb goes unchecked. This CDR3 region has 17 residues. Germline CDR1 is DFQATT and CDR2 is SNEGSKA (reference sequence). This CDR3 is CSARPTSGGALRETQYF.

The V gene is TRBV7-9, the J gene TRBJ2-3. The CDR3 totals 17 residues. Germline V gives CDR1 SEHNR, CDR2 FQNEAQ (reference sequence). The CDR3 spells CASSLGVSWESTDTQYF.

This chain joins TRBV5-1 and TRBJ2-1; checking the TCRdb D call of TRBD1 is not possible without DNA. CDR1 SGHRS and CDR2 YFSETQ come from the germline V gene. The CDR3 is 14 amino acids. CDR3 in amino acids: CASSTGAVYNEQFF.

The V call is TRBV5-5, the J call TRBJ2-1; the TRBD2 assignment by TCRdb is unverifiable without DNA. The CDR3 has 15 amino acids. Germline CDR1 reads SGHKS; CDR2 reads YYEKEE (reference sequence). CDR3 loop: CASSSMLAGPNEQSF.

This chain joins TRBV19 and TRBJ2-1. Looked up from germline, CDR1 is LNHDA and CDR2 is SQIVND (reference sequence). The CDR3 consists of 11 residues. CDR3 in amino acids: CASSRTSVQFF.

V is TRBV11-2 and J is TRBJ2-2; TCRdb designates TRBD2, a call that cannot be tested without DNA. Germline CDR1 and CDR2: SGHAT and FQNNGV. The CDR3 is 14 amino acids. The CDR3 reads CASSGSSTAGELFF.

J is TRBJ2-1 and V is TRBV24-1; TCRdb returns TRBD2, unconfirmable since there is no DNA. The length of the CDR3 is 17 residues. Germline V lookup: CDR1 KGHDR, CDR2 SFDVKD. The CDR3 region is CATSVGLWGKPNNEQFF.

The chain recombines TRBV7-3 with TRBJ1-1; the TCRdb call, TRBD1, lacks DNA for checking. CDR1 SGHTA and CDR2 FQGTGA come from the germline V gene. This CDR3 comprises 13 residues. The CDR3 protein is CASSATGGTEAFF.

The rearrangement links TRBV5-1 to TRBJ2-3. Germline CDR1 is SGHRS and CDR2 is YFSETQ. The CDR3 is 14 amino acids. CDR3 region: CASSPYRITDTQYF.

The chain recombines TRBV5-1 with TRBJ2-1; TCRdb's D call of TRBD2 is untestable without DNA. The germline CDR1 and CDR2 sequences are SGHRS and YFSETQ. The CDR3 length is 15 residues. CDR3 sequence: CASSWRASFLGEQFF.

The chain recombines TRBV4-1 with TRBJ2-7. The CDR3 is made up of 14 amino acids. CDR1 is MGHRA and CDR2 is YSYEKL in the germline V gene. The CDR3 loop is CASSQDLFGYEQYF.

This chain links TRBV4-3 with TRBJ2-1; the TCRdb call, TRBD2, lacks DNA for checking. Germline V gene sequence: CDR1 LGHNA, CDR2 YSLEER. The CDR3 spans 19 residues. CDR3 region: CASSHLSTGLAGRHNEQFF.

This chain joins TRBV6-2 or TRBV6-3 and TRBJ2-5. CDR1 is MNHEY and CDR2 is SVGEGT in the germline V gene. The CDR3 is made up of 13 amino acids. CDR3 amino acids: CASSLGPRETQYF.